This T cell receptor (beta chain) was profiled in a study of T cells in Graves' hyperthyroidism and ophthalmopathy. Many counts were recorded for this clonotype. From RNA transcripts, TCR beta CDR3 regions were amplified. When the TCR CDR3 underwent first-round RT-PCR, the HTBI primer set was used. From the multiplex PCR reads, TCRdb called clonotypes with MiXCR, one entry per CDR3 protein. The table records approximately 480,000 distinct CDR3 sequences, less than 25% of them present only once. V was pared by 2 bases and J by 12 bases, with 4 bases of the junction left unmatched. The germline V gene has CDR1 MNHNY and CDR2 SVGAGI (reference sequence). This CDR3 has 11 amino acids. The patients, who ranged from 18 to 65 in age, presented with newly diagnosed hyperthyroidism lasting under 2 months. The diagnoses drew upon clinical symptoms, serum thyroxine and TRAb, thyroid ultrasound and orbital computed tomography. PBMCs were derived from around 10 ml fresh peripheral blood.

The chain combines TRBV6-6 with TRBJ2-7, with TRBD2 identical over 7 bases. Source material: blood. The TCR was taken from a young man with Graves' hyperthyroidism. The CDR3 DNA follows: TGTGCCAGCAGTTACGGCGGGGGATGGTACTTC. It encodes CASSYGGGWYF.